These 9 T cell receptor beta chains originate from one sample sequenced in a study of shared clonotypes between healthy human individuals (dated by TCRdb to about 2020). Library generation was performed with the immunoSEQ multiplex PCR assay. TCRdb stores this immuneACCESS table with in-frame sequences only. Part of the clones is absent; in the studies checked, under half of the shortfall reflects unresolved V genes, and no reason is known for the rest. The sample table shows over 950,000 clones, and 77% are seen once. The biggest ten clones account for more than 0.85% of the sample. Specimen: memory CD4+ T cells from PBMCs. Reading the label with the study, this specimen's cell subset or site is: CD45RA-negative fraction. These receptors were obtained from a man aged 18 to 30 in good health. Some clones in this sample may be carry-over from other donors' samples.

The V and J genes are TRBV7-9 and TRBJ2-5; no firm D call. V dropped 5 bases and J dropped 5 bases, with 15 bases sitting between them. Germline lookup yields CDR1 SEHNR and CDR2 FQNEAQ (reference sequence). The CDR3 is 14 amino acids. CDR3 nucleotides: TGTGCCAGCAGCCAAGATAGGCACGGGGAGACCCAGTACTTC. It yields the protein CASSQDRHGETQYF.

Note on this clone: In the same sample, other DNA sequences code for this CDR3. The chain combines TRBV7-2 with TRBJ1-5; D remains unclear. Germline values: CDR1 SGHTA, CDR2 FQGNSA. The CDR3 loop spans 14 amino acids. Trimming cost V 1 base and J 0 bases, with 4 bases left between them. The DNA for the CDR3 is TGTGCCAGCAGCTTAGACGGTAGCAATCAGCCCCAGCATTTT. Translating it yields CASSLDGSNQPQHF.

The gene calls are TRBV10-2 and TRBJ2-3, with 7 positions matching TRBD2. Looked up from germline, CDR1 is WSHSY and CDR2 is SAAADI. J was trimmed by 9 bases and V by 0 bases; bases with no gene match: 24. This CDR3 has 20 residues. The CDR3 DNA reads as TGCGCCAGCAGTGAGTCCGGGGGGAGTTCAGCGCTACCTGCACATGTAACGCAGTATTTT. This encodes CASSESGGSSALPAHVTQYF.

For this clone: A far larger clone differs by one base, so this is likely a read error. The V gene is TRBV7-2, the J gene TRBJ2-5; D is ambiguous. This CDR3 is built from 12 residues. Trimming left V 4 bases short and J 0 bases short, with 3 bases between. Per the germline V gene, CDR1 is SGHTA and CDR2 is FQGNSA. The CDR3 DNA sequence: TGTGCCAGCAGCTGGAACCAAGAGACCCAGTACTTC. As protein: CASSWNQETQYF.

This clone was observed a handful of times. V usage is TRBV7-8 and J usage is TRBJ2-7; 7 positions match TRBD1. CDR1 is SGHVS, CDR2 FQNEAQ, per germline. V was pared by 4 bases and J by 5 bases, with 17 bases of the junction left unmatched. The CDR3 loop spans 17 amino acids. The CDR3 protein is CASSSIATGAARNEQYF. CDR3 in DNA: TGTGCCAGCAGCTCCATCGCTACAGGGGCGGCGAGAAACGAGCAGTACTTC.

The chain's CDR3 is CASRPPGGEETQYF. The CDR3 DNA reads TGTGCCAGCAGACCCCCCGGGGGGGAAGAGACCCAGTACTTC. This chain connects TRBV28 to TRBJ2-5; TRBD2 aligns across 8 bases. Germline V gene sequence: CDR1 MDHEN, CDR2 SYDVKM. CDR3 length: 14 amino acids. With 6 bases clipped from V and 3 bases from J, the junction kept 6 bases outside the gene matches.

This rearrangement joins TRBV2 to TRBJ1-1; 7 bases align to TRBD1. The J segment lost 7 bases and the V segment lost 6 bases, leaving 14 bases of the junction unmatched. This CDR3 comprises 15 residues. Germline-derived CDR1 and CDR2 are SNHLY and FYNNEI. The CDR3, as DNA: TGTGCCAGCAGGAGAACAGGGGTCAGAAACGATGAAGCTTTCTTT. This sequence encodes CASRRTGVRNDEAFF.

This clone was observed a few times. The CDR3 reads CASSPRTGTTYEQYF. The CDR3, as DNA: TGCGCCAGCAGCCCGCGGACGGGGACGACTTACGAGCAGTACTTC. The V call is TRBV4-1, the J call TRBJ2-7, with D perhaps assigned TRBD1 or TRBD2 (5 bases each). CDR1 MGHRA and CDR2 YSYEKL come from the germline V gene. CDR3 length: 15 amino acids. V was shortened by 4 bases and J by 4 bases, with 17 bases between the two germline ends.

V is TRBV25-1 and J is TRBJ2-5; D not certain. The V and J ends lost 6 bases and 7 bases respectively, with 12 bases between them. The CDR3 has 12 residues. Germline assignment: CDR1 MGHDK and CDR2 SYGVNS. The CDR3 sequence: CASRGNAGTQYF. Written as DNA, the CDR3 is TGTGCCAGCAGGGGAAATGCAGGGACCCAGTACTTC.